These T cell receptor beta chains were read from a single sample in a study of blood T cell repertoires in COVID-19. Only in-frame clones appear in the TCRdb table, and some are missing; sequencing was by immunoSEQ multiplex PCR. The repertoire consists of approximately 220,000 clones, with over 75% occurring once and the leading ten covering around 7%. What was sequenced was PBMCs or T cells enriched from blood (not recorded which). The source of these receptors is a woman between 35 and 50 years old with acute COVID-19. Each CDR3 is given with its conserved first and last residue. The D gene is left open where the match is weak. Some rows mark clone size as missing; the rest say once, few, many or name a class of expanded clone.

D gene: TRBD1
J gene: TRBJ1-6
V gene: TRBV2
clone size: NA
CDR3 protein: CASSSFRQGAGSPLHF
CDR3 DNA: TGTGCCAGCAGTTCTTTCCGACAGGGGGCTGGATCACCCCTCCACTTT

D gene: TRBD1
J gene: TRBJ1-6
V gene: TRBV6-5
clone size: NA
CDR3 protein: CASSSPTGENSPLHF
CDR3 DNA: TGTGCCAGCAGTTCCCCGACAGGGGAAAACTCACCCCTCCACTTT

D gene: TRBD1
J gene: TRBJ1-1
V gene: TRBV7-9
clone size: NA
CDR3 protein: CASSHGTGTLNTEAFF
CDR3 DNA: TGTGCCAGCAGCCACGGGACAGGCACGCTGAACACTGAAGCTTTCTTT

D gene: NA
J gene: TRBJ2-1
V gene: TRBV10-1
clone size: NA
CDR3 protein: CASNNRAPGNEQFF
CDR3 DNA: TGCGCCAGCAATAACAGGGCACCGGGCAATGAGCAGTTCTTC

D gene: NA
J gene: TRBJ1-1
V gene: TRBV13
clone size: few
CDR3 protein: CASSLRPDTEAFF
CDR3 DNA: TGTGCCAGCAGCTTACGTCCAGACACTGAAGCTTTCTTT

D gene: TRBD1
J gene: TRBJ1-4
V gene: TRBV30
clone size: NA
CDR3 protein: CALQGNEKLFF
CDR3 DNA: TGTGCGCTACAGGGGAATGAAAAACTGTTTTTT

D gene: NA
J gene: TRBJ1-4
V gene: TRBV9
clone size: NA
CDR3 protein: CASSPTAYNEKLFF
CDR3 DNA: TGTGCCAGCTCCCCGACAGCCTATAATGAAAAACTGTTTTTT

D gene: TRBD1
J gene: TRBJ1-1
V gene: TRBV7-6
clone size: NA
CDR3 protein: CASSRGQGTEAFF
CDR3 DNA: TGTGCCAGCAGCCGGGGACAGGGGACTGAAGCTTTCTTT

D gene: NA
J gene: TRBJ2-2
V gene: TRBV7-9
clone size: NA
CDR3 protein: CAIADMINTGELFF
CDR3 DNA: TGTGCCATCGCCGACATGATAAACACCGGGGAGCTGTTTTTT

D gene: TRBD2
J gene: TRBJ2-3
V gene: TRBV7-2
clone size: NA
CDR3 protein: CASSPYLFSGNTDTQYF
CDR3 DNA: TGTGCCAGCAGCCCCTACCTTTTTAGCGGGAACACAGATACGCAGTATTTT

D gene: TRBD1
J gene: TRBJ2-1
V gene: TRBV12-5
clone size: NA
CDR3 protein: CASGLVEAGGINEQFF
CDR3 DNA: TGTGCTAGTGGTTTGGTAGAGGCAGGGGGAATCAATGAGCAGTTCTTC

D gene: NA
J gene: TRBJ1-1
V gene: TRBV5-5
clone size: NA
CDR3 protein: CASSLALNTEAFF
CDR3 DNA: TGTGCCAGCAGCTTAGCCCTGAACACTGAAGCTTTCTTT

D gene: NA
J gene: TRBJ1-4
V gene: TRBV5-6
clone size: NA
CDR3 protein: CASSLRGVGMYEKLFF
CDR3 DNA: TGTGCCAGCAGCTTGCGGGGGGTAGGGATGTATGAAAAACTGTTTTTT

D gene: TRBD1
J gene: TRBJ1-5
V gene: TRBV29-1
clone size: few
CDR3 protein: CSVATGTDQPQHF
CDR3 DNA: TGCAGCGTTGCGACAGGGACGGATCAGCCCCAGCATTTT

D gene: TRBD2
J gene: TRBJ2-3
V gene: TRBV7-2
clone size: NA
CDR3 protein: CASSGRKTSMDTQYF
CDR3 DNA: TGTGCCAGCAGCGGAAGAAAGACTAGCATGGATACGCAGTATTTT

D gene: NA
J gene: TRBJ1-5
V gene: TRBV28
clone size: few
CDR3 protein: CASSPHGGGDDQPQHF
CDR3 DNA: TGTGCCAGCAGTCCCCACGGGGGAGGGGATGATCAGCCCCAGCATTTT